These 24 T cell receptor beta chains came from one sample sequenced in a study of CD8 T cells in ankylosing spondylitis. TCRdb reprocessed the 5' RACE reads via MiXCR and lists one record per CDR3 protein. The table lists some 130,000 distinct CDR3 sequences, 7% to 10% of them singletons. Sequencing input: synovial fluid, either unsorted or a sorted T cell fraction (not recorded which). The receptor source for this set is a male donor with ankylosing spondylitis.

This clonotype is medium-sized by share. The rearrangement joins TRBV29-1 to TRBJ2-1, with 11 bases identical to TRBD2. The germline V gene encodes CDR1 SQVTM and CDR2 ANQGSEA. The CDR3 runs 15 residues. V shed 1 base and J 7 bases; nucleotides not matched to a gene: 6. CDR3 protein: CSVEVGLAGGNEQFF. The CDR3 DNA is TGCAGCGTTGAAGTCGGGCTAGCGGGAGGAAATGAGCAGTTCTTC.

The gene calls are TRBV5-4 and TRBJ2-2; the match to TRBD1 covers 11 bases. The CDR3 has 14 amino acids. V shed 5 bases, J shed 6 bases, and the junction held 3 bases outside the gene matches. Germline V gene sequence: CDR1 SGHNT, CDR2 YYREEE (reference sequence). DNA of the CDR3: TGTGCCAGCAGGGGGACAGGGGGATCCGGGGAGCTGTTTTTT. Protein product: CASRGTGGSGELFF.

This clonotype was detected a few times. The genes are TRBV6-5 and TRBJ1-2, with D maybe TRBD1 (6 bases). The CDR3 is 13 amino acids. Germline values: CDR1 MNHEY, CDR2 SVGAGI. V was pared by 2 bases and J by 8 bases, with 12 bases between. CDR3 residues: CASSYGQNEGYTF. CDR3 DNA sequence: TGTGCCAGCAGTTACGGACAGAATGAAGGCTACACCTTC.

This clonotype was seen at least ten times. This rearrangement joins TRBV7-6 to TRBJ1-1; perhaps TRBD1 as D (5 bases). This CDR3 is 14 amino acids long. The V end lost 5 bases, the J end lost 4 bases, and 14 bases lay between the germline ends. The V gene's germline CDR1 is SGHVS and CDR2 FNYEAQ. The CDR3 nucleotides read TGTGCCAGCAGCCCTACGCGGGGGGGCACTGAAGCTTTCTTT. Translating it yields CASSPTRGGTEAFF.

The rearrangement links TRBV9 to TRBJ1-1; D not certain. V dropped 0 bases and J dropped 2 bases, with 11 bases sitting between them. The CDR3 has 15 residues. From germline, CDR1 is SGDLS and CDR2 YYNGEE. The CDR3: CASSVVGRENTEAFF. CDR3 nucleotide sequence: TGTGCCAGCAGCGTAGTAGGGAGGGAAAACACTGAAGCTTTCTTT.

The gene calls are TRBV11-3 and TRBJ2-1; 9 nucleotides match TRBD2. Germline lookup yields CDR1 SGHNT and CDR2 YENEEA. The CDR3 spans 14 residues. After removal of 3 bases from V and 6 bases from J, the junction contained 3 bases not matched to a gene. CDR3 loop: CASSLGTSLNEQFF. CDR3 DNA: TGTGCCAGCAGCTTGGGGACTAGCCTCAATGAGCAGTTCTTC.

The sample holds a few counts of this clonotype. The V gene is TRBV29-1, the J gene TRBJ2-7; 7 nucleotides align to TRBD1. The CDR3 consists of 12 residues. The germline CDR1 and CDR2 sequences are SQVTM and ANQGSEA. V shed 7 bases, J shed 5 bases, and the junction held 8 bases outside the gene matches. CDR3 sequence (DNA): TGCAGCGCTACAGGGGAAATAAACGAGCAGTACTTC. Translating it yields CSATGEINEQYF.

This sequence joins TRBV10-2 and TRBJ2-3, with D maybe TRBD2 (6 bases). V lost 2 bases to trimming and J lost 3 bases, with 6 bases between them. This CDR3 is built from 13 residues. CDR1 is WSHSY and CDR2 is SAAADI in the germline V gene. In nucleotides, the CDR3 is TGCGCCAGCAGTGAGCGGGAGACAGATACGCAGTATTTT. It specifies CASSERETDTQYF.

In its sample, this clonotype was seen a few times. V gene TRBV29-1 combines with J gene TRBJ2-7; TRBD2 matches 14 bases. CDR3 length equals 15 residues. The junction had 9 bases not matched to a gene; V was cut back by 6 bases and J by 5 bases. Germline V gene lookup returns CDR1 SQVTM and CDR2 ANQGSEA. CDR3 nucleotide sequence: TGCAGCGTCGATTACGGGACTAGCGGGAGCCACGAGCAGTACTTC. This encodes CSVDYGTSGSHEQYF.

This clonotype was counted a few times. The chain joins TRBV7-9 to TRBJ2-1, with a possible D match to TRBD1 (6 bases). V lost 0 bases and J lost 8, with 20 bases in between. Germline CDR1 and CDR2: SEHNR and FQNEAQ (reference sequence). This CDR3 is built from 17 residues. CDR3 DNA: TGTGCCAGCAGCTTAGCGTACCCCGGGACACCACCCTATGAGCAGTTCTTC. This encodes CASSLAYPGTPPYEQFF.

This clonotype was counted once. The V and J genes are TRBV29-1 and TRBJ2-6; TRBD2 might be the D (6 bases). This CDR3 spans 16 amino acids. Trimming left V 7 bases short and J 0 bases short, with 16 bases between. Looked up from germline, CDR1 is SQVTM and CDR2 is ANQGSEA. The CDR3: CSASGTSSSGANVLTF. For the CDR3, the DNA is TGCAGCGCCTCCGGGACTTCGAGCTCTGGGGCCAACGTCCTGACTTTC. The whole variable domain, remainder taken from reference TRBV29-1 and TRBJ2-6, is SAVISQKPSRDICQRGTSLTIQCQVDSQVTMMFWYRQQPGQSLTLIATANQGSEATYESGFVIDKFPISRPNLTFSTLTVSNMSPEDSSIYLCSASGTSSSGANVLTFGAGSRLTVL.

The J gene is TRBJ2-3, the V gene TRBV7-3; 8 bases align to TRBD2. Looked up from germline, CDR1 is SGHTA and CDR2 is FQGTGA. This CDR3 comprises 14 residues. Trimming at V came to 2 bases and at J to 6 bases, leaving 4 bases not matched to a gene. Here the CDR3 reads CASSLRTSSDTQYF. In DNA, the CDR3 is TGTGCCAGCAGCTTACGGACTAGCTCGGATACGCAGTATTTT.

In its sample, this clonotype was seen many times. The rearrangement uses TRBV5-1 and TRBJ2-1; a possible D gene is TRBD1 (6 bases). This CDR3 comprises 12 residues. V shed 2 bases and J shed 8 bases, with 8 bases lying between them. Germline loops: CDR1 SGHRS, CDR2 YFSETQ. The CDR3 nucleotides read TGCGCCAGCAGCTTACAGGGCGATGAGCAGTTCTTC. Amino acids: CASSLQGDEQFF. The whole variable domain, filled in from reference TRBV5-1 and TRBJ2-1, reads KAGVTQTPRYLIKTRGQQVTLSCSPISGHRSVSWYQQTPGQGLQFLFEYFSETQRNKGNFPGRFSGRQFSNSRSEMNVSTLELGDSALYLCASSLQGDEQFFGPGTRLTVL.

The sample holds many counts of this clonotype. This chain uses TRBV29-1 with TRBJ2-5; D gene uncertain. Per germline, CDR1 SQVTM and CDR2 ANQGSEA. This CDR3 has 12 amino acids. V was shortened by 8 bases and J by 4 bases, with 14 bases between the two germline ends. The CDR3 nucleotides read TGCAGCACGTCGGTCGAAAGAGAGACCCAGTACTTC. Translation: CSTSVERETQYF.

This chain links TRBV5-1 with TRBJ2-7, with TRBD1 identical over 7 bases. Germline CDR1 reads SGHRS; CDR2 reads YFSETQ. J gave up 3 bases and V 2 bases, and 11 bases lay outside the gene matches. The CDR3 loop spans 16 amino acids. CDR3 sequence (DNA): TGCGCCAGCAGCTTACCCCAACAGGGGATAGGCTACGAGCAGTACTTC. Translating it yields CASSLPQQGIGYEQYF. Full variable domain (rest looked up from reference TRBV5-1 and TRBJ2-7): KAGVTQTPRYLIKTRGQQVTLSCSPISGHRSVSWYQQTPGQGLQFLFEYFSETQRNKGNFPGRFSGRQFSNSRSEMNVSTLELGDSALYLCASSLPQQGIGYEQYFGPGTRLTVT.

Many counts were recorded for this clonotype. The chain carries TRBV9 and TRBJ2-3; TRBD1 might be the D (7 bases). V was shortened by 0 bases and J by 6 bases, with 17 bases between the two germline ends. Germline V gene data show CDR1 as SGDLS and CDR2 as YYNGEE. CDR3 length: 16 amino acids. The CDR3 bases are TGTGCCAGCAGCGTAGCGGAGGGGGCCGCTCGGGATACGCAGTATTTT. Translated: CASSVAEGAARDTQYF.

This clonotype was counted many times. The chain links TRBV6-2 or TRBV6-3 to TRBJ2-7; D may correspond to TRBD1 or TRBD2 (5 bases each). CDR3 size: 14 residues. Germline loops: CDR1 MNHEY, CDR2 SVGEGT. Trimming cost V 9 bases and J 2 bases, with 17 bases left between them. Written as DNA, the CDR3 is TGTGCCAGAAAACGGGACGGACGGCCCTACGAGCAGTACTTC. This sequence encodes CARKRDGRPYEQYF.

This clonotype was seen many times. The chain combines TRBV20-1 with TRBJ2-4; the match to TRBD1 covers 7 bases. The germline CDR1 and CDR2 sequences are DFQATT and SNEGSKA (reference sequence). The trim removed 6 bases at V and 2 bases at J, leaving 10 bases unmatched. This CDR3 is 15 amino acids long. The CDR3 DNA follows: TGCAGTGCATCCGGGACAGCCGAATCCAAAAACATTCAGTACTTC. Amino acid sequence: CSASGTAESKNIQYF.

This chain joins TRBV20-1 and TRBJ2-1; TRBD1 is a possible D gene (5 bases). The CDR3 has 11 amino acids. Germline CDR1 DFQATT, CDR2 SNEGSKA (reference sequence). CDR3 nucleotide sequence: TGCATCTGGGGCCTCTACAATGAGCAGTTCTTC. Protein sequence: CIWGLYNEQFF.

This clonotype was picked up many times. The chain recombines TRBV20-1 with TRBJ2-1, with 7 bases aligning to TRBD1. V shed 0 bases and J 3 bases; nucleotides not matched to a gene: 8. Germline assignment: CDR1 DFQATT and CDR2 SNEGSKA (reference sequence). The CDR3 has 16 residues. The CDR3 DNA follows: TGCAGTGCTAGAGATCCCAGACAGGGTAGCTACAATGAGCAGTTCTTC. Protein product: CSARDPRQGSYNEQFF.

The DNA for the CDR3 is TGTGCCAGCAGTTCGCCTACACCGGATAGCAATCAGCCCCAGCATTTT. Translated, it gives CASSSPTPDSNQPQHF. The chain recombines TRBV28 with TRBJ1-5; D gene unclear. Trimming stripped 4 bases from V and 0 bases from J, with 13 bases between. Germline CDR1 MDHEN, CDR2 SYDVKM. This CDR3 is built from 16 residues.

This clonotype was seen more than once but under ten times. The chain is built from TRBV7-9 and TRBJ1-1; perhaps TRBD1 as D (5 bases). The CDR3 sequence is 15 residues long. V lost 5 bases and J lost 1, with 14 bases in between. Looked up from germline, CDR1 is SEHNR and CDR2 is FQNEAQ (reference sequence). As DNA, the CDR3 is TGTGCCAGCAGCCCCTGGGGGGGGACGAACACTGAAGCTTTCTTT. It codes for CASSPWGGTNTEAFF.

This clonotype was seen many times. V usage is TRBV5-1 and J usage is TRBJ2-7, with 8 bases matching TRBD2. This CDR3 spans 16 amino acids. The junction had 6 bases not matched to a gene; V was cut back by 0 bases and J by 1 base. The germline CDR1 and CDR2 sequences are SGHRS and YFSETQ. The CDR3 nucleotides read TGCGCCAGCAGCTTGGGAAGCGCGGGAGGTTCCTACGAGCAGTACTTC. Translating it yields CASSLGSAGGSYEQYF.

This rearrangement joins TRBV15 to TRBJ1-2; D uncertain. This CDR3 spans 13 amino acids. The V and J ends lost 0 bases and 2 bases respectively, with 4 bases between them. The V gene's germline CDR1 is LNHNV and CDR2 YYDKDF (reference sequence). CDR3 loop: CATSRDRNYGYTF. CDR3 DNA sequence: TGTGCCACCAGCAGAGATAGAAACTATGGCTACACCTTC.